This TCR beta chain derives from a study of tumor-infiltrating lymphocytes in primary liver carcinoma. Study context: Measuring 4.2 to 10 cm across, the tumors were staged as T1-T3 N0M0. Samples returned roughly 3.5 to 7.5 million productive TCRbeta reads, a yield that was similar across tissue types.

It was unsorted whole blood that yielded blood RNA, and germline DNA was also extracted. The sample holds many counts of this clonotype. Its antigen is not known. V shed 2 bases and J shed 5 bases, with 15 bases lying between them. This CDR3 has 15 residues. With 500 to 650 ng total RNA as template and a constant-region primer, TCR beta cDNA was made. Slightly modified ARM-PCR with three nested multiplex PCR rounds yielded TCR beta libraries. Forward primers for TRBV1-TRBV30 and a C-beta reverse primer served the first two PCR rounds, at 10 cycles each. TCRdb reprocessed the multiplex PCR reads via MiXCR and lists one record per CDR3 protein. The sample includes about 310,000 distinct CDR3 sequences, over 55% of them seen just once. Findings and limits, study-wide: Significantly larger top-250-clone fractions were found in tumors than in blood (p = 0.039). Tumor region pairs shared more overlap than did tumor-adjacent and tumor-blood pairs.

The V and J genes are TRBV12-3 or TRBV12-4 and TRBJ1-1; TRBD1 is a possible D gene (5 bases). The source of this sequence is a man in his forties with primary liver carcinoma and hepatitis B virus infection. The sequencing sample was made of peripheral blood. CDR3 region: CASSLWVSRGTEAFF. The CDR3 region has the DNA TGTGCCAGCAGTTTATGGGTCTCGAGGGGAACTGAAGCTTTCTTT.